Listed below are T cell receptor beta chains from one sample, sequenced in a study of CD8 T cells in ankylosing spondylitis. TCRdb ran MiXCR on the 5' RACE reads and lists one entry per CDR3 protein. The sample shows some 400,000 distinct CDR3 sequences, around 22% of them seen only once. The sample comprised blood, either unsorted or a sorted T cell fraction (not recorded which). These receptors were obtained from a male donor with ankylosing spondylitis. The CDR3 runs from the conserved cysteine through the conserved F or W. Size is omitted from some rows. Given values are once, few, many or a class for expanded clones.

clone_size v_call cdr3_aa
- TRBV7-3 CASSWGVSGNTEAFF
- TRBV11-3 CASSTGTGQETQYF
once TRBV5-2 CASSAGPDFYNQQFF
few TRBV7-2 CASSLVRLITDTQYF
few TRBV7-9 CASSRMGVEAFF
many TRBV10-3 CAISESGHGTDTQYF
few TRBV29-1 CSVVRGSTDTQYF
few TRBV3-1 CASSPLGPPIYGYTF
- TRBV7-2 CASSLAGIALQFSYEQYF
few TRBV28 CASSLHGLEGQETQYF
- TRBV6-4 CASSEGPYDEQFF
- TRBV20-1 CSASLLAKSYEQYF
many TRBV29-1 CSVAGLAGVGEQFF
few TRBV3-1 CASSQEGLLYNEQFF
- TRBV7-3 CASSKLAGVANEQFF
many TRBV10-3 CAISESLPGSNQPQHF
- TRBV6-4 CASSTDRGQPQHF
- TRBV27 CASSPRTGGISPLHF
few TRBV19 CASSPRSPVGRETQYF
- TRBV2 CASSDEKIRRRPSGNTIYF
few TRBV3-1 CASSQQAGAQEQYF
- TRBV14 CASSQGPPDRATEAFF
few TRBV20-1 CSATTGPEDRGKLFF
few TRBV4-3 CASSPRAGGGEQYF
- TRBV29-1 CSVAPRGQVNEQFF
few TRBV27 CASRRQGPDTLHF
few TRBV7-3 CASSEGGSPFTQYF
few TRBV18 CASSRQSQNTEAFF
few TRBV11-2 CASSSPFWGSYEQYF
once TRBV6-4 CASSDRATSTDTQYF
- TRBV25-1 CASSDPDRGYYEQYF
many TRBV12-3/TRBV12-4 CASSSGLYNEQFF
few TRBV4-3 CASSQLTGVVPLHF
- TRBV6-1 CASRTVSGGNNEQFF
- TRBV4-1 CASSMDSISYEQYF
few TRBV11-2 CASSLDSGVSYNEQFF
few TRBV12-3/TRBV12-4 CASSRASGTSSYEQYF
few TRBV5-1 CASSLDRGPRGQFF
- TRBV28 CASSSAGGNNEQFF
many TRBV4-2 CASSQDFREETYNEQFF
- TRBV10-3 CAISEMETQYF
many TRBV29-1 CSVRQEEAFF
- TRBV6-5 CASSYVRQVNSGANVLTF
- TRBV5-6 CASSFDTGSYYGYTF
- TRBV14 CASSYYGHQYEQYF
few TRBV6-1 CASSVITGVVEKLFF
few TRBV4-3 CASSPTFSGANVLTF
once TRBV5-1 CASSFGLTGALSEQYF
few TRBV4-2 CASSQTPSGRGTGELFF
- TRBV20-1 CSATRGGTGPQHF
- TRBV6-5 CASTLLQGEVEQYF
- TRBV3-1 CASSQGGSAGEQYF
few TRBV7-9 CASHAEGRGYETQYF